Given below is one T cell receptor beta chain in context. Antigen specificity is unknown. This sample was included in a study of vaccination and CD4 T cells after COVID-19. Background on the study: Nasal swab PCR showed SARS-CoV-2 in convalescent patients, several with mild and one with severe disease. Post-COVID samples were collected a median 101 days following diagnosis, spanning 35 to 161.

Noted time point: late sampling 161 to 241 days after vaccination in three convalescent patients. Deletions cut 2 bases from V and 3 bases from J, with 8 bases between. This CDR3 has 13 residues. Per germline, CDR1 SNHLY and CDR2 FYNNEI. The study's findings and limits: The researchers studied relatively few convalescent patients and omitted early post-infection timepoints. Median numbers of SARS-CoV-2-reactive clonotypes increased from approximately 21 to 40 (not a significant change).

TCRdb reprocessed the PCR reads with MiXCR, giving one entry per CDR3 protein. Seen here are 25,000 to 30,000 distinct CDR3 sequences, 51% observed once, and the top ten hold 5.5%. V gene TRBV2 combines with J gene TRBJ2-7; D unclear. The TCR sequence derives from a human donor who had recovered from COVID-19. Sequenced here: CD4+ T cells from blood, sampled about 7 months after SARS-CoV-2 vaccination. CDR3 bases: TGTGCCAGCAGTGAAACTCACGTCTACGAGCAGTACTTC. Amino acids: CASSETHVYEQYF.